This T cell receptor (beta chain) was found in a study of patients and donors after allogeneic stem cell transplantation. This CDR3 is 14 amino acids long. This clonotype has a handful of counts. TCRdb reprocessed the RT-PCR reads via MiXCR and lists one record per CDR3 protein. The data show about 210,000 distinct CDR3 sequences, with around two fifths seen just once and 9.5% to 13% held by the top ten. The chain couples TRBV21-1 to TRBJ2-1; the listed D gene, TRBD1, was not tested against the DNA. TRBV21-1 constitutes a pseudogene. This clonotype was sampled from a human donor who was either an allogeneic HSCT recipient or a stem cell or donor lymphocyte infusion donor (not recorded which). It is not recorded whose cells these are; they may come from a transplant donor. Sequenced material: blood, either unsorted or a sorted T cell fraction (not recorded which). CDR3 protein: CASSTGTGDGTPFF. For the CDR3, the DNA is TGTGCCAGCAGCACGGGGACGGGTGATGGGACACCGTTCTTC.